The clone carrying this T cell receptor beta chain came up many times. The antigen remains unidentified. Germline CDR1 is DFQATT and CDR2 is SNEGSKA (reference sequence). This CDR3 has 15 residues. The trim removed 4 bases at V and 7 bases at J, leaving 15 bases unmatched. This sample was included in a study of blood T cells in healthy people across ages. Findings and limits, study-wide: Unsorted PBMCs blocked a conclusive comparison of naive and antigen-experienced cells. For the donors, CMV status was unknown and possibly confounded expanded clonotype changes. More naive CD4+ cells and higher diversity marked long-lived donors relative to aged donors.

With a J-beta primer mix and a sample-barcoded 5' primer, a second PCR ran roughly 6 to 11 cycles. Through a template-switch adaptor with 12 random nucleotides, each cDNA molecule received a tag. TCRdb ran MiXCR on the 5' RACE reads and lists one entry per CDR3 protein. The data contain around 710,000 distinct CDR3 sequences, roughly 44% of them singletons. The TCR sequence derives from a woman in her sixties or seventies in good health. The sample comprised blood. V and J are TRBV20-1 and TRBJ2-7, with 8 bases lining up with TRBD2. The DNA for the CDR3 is TGCAGTGCTATTTCCGGGGGGGGAGGGCATAGAGAGCAGTACTTC. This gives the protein CSAISGGGGHREQYF.